The 4 T cell receptor beta chains below all came from one sample that was sequenced in a study of T-cell reconstitution after alpha-beta-depleted transplantation in children. Unique molecular identifiers were incorporated during preparation of the TCRbeta library. MiXCR, run by TCRdb on the PCR reads, gives a single entry per CDR3 protein. The table lists approximately 800,000 distinct CDR3 sequences, less than 20% of them singletons, with roughly 5% in the top ten. Sequences were derived from PBMCs, mostly from graft donor cells, sampled 360 days after TCRalphabeta/CD19-depleted stem cell transplant. Source of these receptors: a male patient younger than 18 who had a stem cell transplant for acute lymphoblastic leukemia, so the T cells may come from the graft donor.

This clonotype came up once. This chain links TRBV29-1 with TRBJ2-7; a possible D gene is TRBD1 (6 bases). In germline, CDR1 is SQVTM, CDR2 ANQGSEA. Trimming stripped 2 bases from V and 9 bases from J, with 23 bases between. The CDR3 is made up of 15 amino acids. In DNA form, the CDR3 reads TGCAGCGTTGAAACTGGGACACGTCACAACCTAGGGCAGTACTTC. This encodes CSVETGTRHNLGQYF.

In this sample, this clonotype turned up a few times. The chain employs TRBV2 and TRBJ2-3; a possible D gene is TRBD2 (6 bases). The CDR3 sequence is 14 residues long. Trimming took 3 bases from V and 4 from J, leaving 11 bases between them. Germline V gene sequence: CDR1 SNHLY, CDR2 FYNNEI. The CDR3 DNA is TGTGCCAGCAGTGATTTGAGGGAGGCAGATACGCAGTATTTT. It encodes CASSDLREADTQYF.

The V gene is TRBV13, the J gene TRBJ2-3; no firm D call. CDR3 length: 13 amino acids. CDR1 PRHDT and CDR2 FYEKMQ come from the germline V gene (reference sequence). V was clipped by 5 bases and J by 4 bases, with 10 bases between them. DNA for the CDR3: TGTGCCAGCAGCCCACTGACGGCAGATACGCAGTATTTT. Protein sequence: CASSPLTADTQYF.

This clonotype has a handful of counts. The CDR3 sequence: CASSSTESGTGELFF. In DNA form, the CDR3 reads TGCGCCAGCAGCTCCACAGAGTCGGGTACCGGGGAGCTGTTTTTT. The chain employs TRBV5-1 and TRBJ2-2; no reliable D call. The CDR3 is 15 amino acids. The V and J ends lost 3 bases and 5 bases respectively, with 14 bases between them. Germline V gene data show CDR1 as SGHRS and CDR2 as YFSETQ. Looking up the rest from reference TRBV5-1 and TRBJ2-2 gives the full variable domain: KAGVTQTPRYLIKTRGQQVTLSCSPISGHRSVSWYQQTPGQGLQFLFEYFSETQRNKGNFPGRFSGRQFSNSRSEMNVSTLELGDSALYLCASSSTESGTGELFFGEGSRLTVL.